The text below deals with one T cell receptor (beta chain). No antigen is known for it. V shed 4 bases and J shed 0 bases, with 10 bases lying between them. The CDR3 sequence is 15 residues long. Per germline, CDR1 SGHDT and CDR2 YYEEEE. The data were taken from a study of cytomegalovirus exposure and HLA in healthy donors. Study observations and caveats: Many donors carried some public TCRs, although rarity characterized most TCR sequences.

Clones were read by immunoSEQ multiplex PCR, and TCRdb kept only the in-frame ones, dropping some. The table shows roughly 100,000 clones, with 85% occurring only once. Sequencing input: PBMCs. The clonotype comes from a man aged 18-30 years in good health and CMV-seropositive. J is TRBJ2-2 and V is TRBV5-6, with D unclear. The CDR3 bases are TGTGCCAGCAGCCCTGTTATGTCGAACACCGGGGAGCTGTTTTTT. This encodes CASSPVMSNTGELFF.